What follows describes a single T cell receptor beta chain. In the original processing: Counts of nucleated cells, estimated from reference gene primer amplification, were obtained. Assay: immunoSEQ multiplex PCR; the TCRdb copy retains only in-frame clones and omits some. D and trimming were read from the DNA, whereas the V and J calls and clone size are those reported in that table. The top ten hold over 3.5% of the sample, which has 300,000 or so clones, approximately 90% seen once. V was cut by 6 bases and J by 12 bases, with 17 bases left in between. The CDR3 spans 12 residues. Per germline, CDR1 LNHDA and CDR2 SQIVND (reference sequence). The record originates from a study of blood T cell repertoires in COVID-19. Across the whole study: PBMCs, B-cell-depleted T cells, or T cells were the source of the cDNA or gDNA that made up the material.

The sequencing input was peripheral blood. The chain joins TRBV19 to TRBJ1-1, with a weak D call TRBD1 (5 bases). The receptor was isolated from a woman between 35 and 50 years old with acute or convalescent COVID-19. The CDR3 coding sequence is TGTGCCAGTAGGCGTGAGGCCAGGGCCACTTTCTTT. This translates into CASRREARATFF.